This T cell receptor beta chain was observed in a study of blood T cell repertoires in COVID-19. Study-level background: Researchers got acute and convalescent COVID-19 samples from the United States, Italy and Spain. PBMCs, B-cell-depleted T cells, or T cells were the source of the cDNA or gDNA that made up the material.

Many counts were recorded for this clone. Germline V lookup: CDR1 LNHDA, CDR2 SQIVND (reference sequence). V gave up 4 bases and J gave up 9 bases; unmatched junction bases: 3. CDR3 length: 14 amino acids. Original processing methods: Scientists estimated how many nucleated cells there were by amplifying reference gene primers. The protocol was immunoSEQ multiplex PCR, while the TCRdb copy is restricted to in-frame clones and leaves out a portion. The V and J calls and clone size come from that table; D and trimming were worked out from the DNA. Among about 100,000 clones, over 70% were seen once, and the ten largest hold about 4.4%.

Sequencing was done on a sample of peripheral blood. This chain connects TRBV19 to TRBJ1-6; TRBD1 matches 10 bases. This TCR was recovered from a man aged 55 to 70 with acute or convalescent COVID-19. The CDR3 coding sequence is TGTGCCAGTAGTACGGGGACAGGGGTTTCACCCCTCCACTTT. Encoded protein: CASSTGTGVSPLHF. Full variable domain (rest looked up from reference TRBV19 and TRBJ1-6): DGGITQSPKYLFRKEGQNVTLSCEQNLNHDAMYWYRQDPGQGLRLIYYSQIVNDFQKGDIAEGYSVSREKKESFPLTVTSAQKNPTAFYLCASSTGTGVSPLHFGNGTRLTVT.